The 26 T cell receptor beta chains given below trace back to one sample, sequenced in a study of a mutant IDH1 vaccine in newly diagnosed glioma. The repertoire was sequenced with immunoSEQ multiplex PCR; TCRdb's copy has only in-frame clones and lacks some. This table has roughly 30,000 clones, roughly 84% appearing once. Indicated time point: week 47, end of study. Each dose of the vaccine consisted of 300 ug of mutant IDH1 20-mer peptide, with topical imiquimod. For these receptors, no antigen is known. The starting material was PBMCs, obtained from a glioma patient whose treatment included an IDH1 peptide vaccine. These TCRs come from a man younger than 40 with glioma.

J is TRBJ2-7 and V is TRBV28; D is ambiguous. Germline CDR1 reads MDHEN; CDR2 reads SYDVKM. CDR3 length: 11 amino acids. V was cut by 3 bases and J by 4 bases, with 4 bases left in between. In DNA, the CDR3 is TGTGCCAGCAGTTTGCGGTACGAGCAGTACTTC. Its translation is CASSLRYEQYF.

V gene TRBV5-1 combines with J gene TRBJ2-4; no reliable D call. There are 14 residues in the CDR3. The V gene lost 2 bases and the J gene lost 5 bases, with 11 bases spanning the gap. Germline V lookup: CDR1 SGHRS, CDR2 YFSETQ. The CDR3 bases are TGCGCCAGCAGCTTAGGGTTGTTGGAAAACATTCAGTACTTC. Its protein product is CASSLGLLENIQYF.

This clone was recorded only once. This chain joins TRBV10-2 and TRBJ2-2; weak D call: TRBD2 (5 bases). Germline V gives CDR1 WSHSY, CDR2 SAAADI. This CDR3 spans 16 amino acids. With 3 bases removed from V and 0 bases from J, the gap between germline ends came to 11 bases. CDR3 sequence: CASSEGGLTNTGELFF. The CDR3 DNA reads TGCGCCAGCAGTGAAGGCGGGCTTACGAACACCGGGGAGCTGTTTTTT.

This clone showed up just a few times. The rearrangement uses TRBV30 and TRBJ2-2; D perhaps matches TRBD2 (7 bases). The CDR3 totals 15 residues. CDR1 is GTSNPN, CDR2 SVGIG, per germline (reference sequence). The V and J ends lost 1 base and 3 bases respectively, with 12 bases between them. The CDR3 sequence is CAWSGGGRYTGELFF. The DNA of the CDR3 is TGTGCCTGGAGTGGCGGGGGCAGATACACCGGGGAGCTGTTTTTT.

CDR3 amino acids: CASSLGLGQINTEAFF. In DNA form, the CDR3 reads TGTGCCAGCAGCTTAGGATTGGGACAGATAAACACTGAAGCTTTCTTT. The chain joins TRBV7-8 to TRBJ1-1, with TRBD1 matching 7 bases. The CDR3 has 16 amino acids. CDR1 SGHVS and CDR2 FQNEAQ come from the germline V gene. With V trimmed by 1 base and J by 2 bases, 7 bases remained unmatched.

The genes are TRBV5-5 and TRBJ1-4, with 7 bases aligning to TRBD1. CDR1 is SGHKS and CDR2 is YYEKEE in the germline V gene (reference sequence). Unmatched junction bases numbered 12, after V lost 2 bases and J lost 8 bases. This CDR3 has 16 amino acids. The DNA of the CDR3 is TGTGCCAGCAGCTTTAATGTGGGACAGATCGAGGAAAAACTGTTTTTT. The encoded protein is CASSFNVGQIEEKLFF. The complete variable domain, with remaining parts taken from reference TRBV5-5 and TRBJ1-4, reads DAGVTQSPTHLIKTRGQQVTLRCSPISGHKSVSWYQQVLGQGPQFIFQYYEKEERGRGNFPDRFSARQFPNYSSELNVNALLLGDSALYLCASSFNVGQIEEKLFFGSGTQLSVL.

V and J are TRBV28 and TRBJ1-1; D perhaps matches TRBD1 (6 bases). Germline V gene sequence: CDR1 MDHEN, CDR2 SYDVKM. V was cut by 7 bases and J by 0 bases, with 12 bases left in between. This CDR3 comprises 14 residues. In DNA, the CDR3 is TGTGCCAGCACCCACAGGGTTTTGAACACTGAAGCTTTCTTT. Translating it yields CASTHRVLNTEAFF.

CDR3 DNA: TGCGCCAGCAGCAAAGGGGGACAAGGGGATCCAACTAATGAAAAACTGTTTTTT. Translating gives CASSKGGQGDPTNEKLFF. The chain employs TRBV4-1 and TRBJ1-4; D is possibly TRBD1 (6 bases). Trimming removed 5 bases from V and 0 bases from J, with 19 bases in between. The V gene's germline CDR1 is MGHRA and CDR2 YSYEKL. The CDR3 extends over 18 amino acids.

The V call is TRBV4-1, the J call TRBJ1-3; D may be TRBD1 (5 bases). Germline CDR1 and CDR2: MGHRA and YSYEKL. V shed 4 bases and J shed 4 bases, with 14 bases lying between them. The CDR3 runs 15 residues. The CDR3 is CASSLGGSAGNTIYF. The CDR3, as DNA: TGCGCCAGCAGCCTGGGGGGGTCCGCCGGAAACACCATATATTTT.

This chain links TRBV25-1 with TRBJ1-2; no reliable D call. This CDR3 comprises 13 residues. Between the trimmed V and J ends, which lost 5 bases and 0 bases, there was a span of 7 bases. Looked up from germline, CDR1 is MGHDK and CDR2 is SYGVNS. As DNA, the CDR3 is TGTGCCAGCAGTCAAATCGCTAACTATGGCTACACCTTC. It specifies CASSQIANYGYTF.

The rearrangement links TRBV19 to TRBJ1-2, with D possibly TRBD1 on 6 matching bases. V lost 6 bases and J 4 bases, leaving 15 bases between the germline ends. CDR1 and CDR2 (germline): LNHDA, SQIVND (reference sequence). The CDR3 has 14 residues. This CDR3 is CASSYGQKSYGYTF. As DNA, the CDR3 is TGTGCCAGTAGCTACGGACAGAAGAGCTATGGCTACACCTTC.

The chain employs TRBV5-1 and TRBJ2-2; D remains unclear. V lost 0 bases, J lost 4 bases, and 7 bases lay in between. Germline loops: CDR1 SGHRS, CDR2 YFSETQ. The length of the CDR3 is 14 residues. Written as DNA, the CDR3 is TGCGCCAGCAGCTTGGTGGGGTTCACCGGGGAGCTGTTTTTT. Amino acid sequence: CASSLVGFTGELFF. Based on the CDR3 plus reference TRBV5-1 and TRBJ2-2, the full variable domain is KAGVTQTPRYLIKTRGQQVTLSCSPISGHRSVSWYQQTPGQGLQFLFEYFSETQRNKGNFPGRFSGRQFSNSRSEMNVSTLELGDSALYLCASSLVGFTGELFFGEGSRLTVL.

This clone was seen more than once but under ten times. The chain carries TRBV4-1 and TRBJ1-2, with TRBD1 as a possible D gene (5 bases). Between the trimmed V and J ends, which lost 3 bases and 2 bases, there was a span of 10 bases. Germline lookup yields CDR1 MGHRA and CDR2 YSYEKL. The CDR3 runs to 14 residues. CDR3 coding DNA: TGCGCCAGCAGCCACAGGGACCCCAACTATGGCTACACCTTC. This sequence encodes CASSHRDPNYGYTF.

The CDR3 loop reads CASSLEGLSSYNEQFF. CDR3 DNA: TGTGCCAGCAGCTTAGAAGGTCTTAGCTCCTACAATGAGCAGTTCTTC. The chain couples TRBV7-8 to TRBJ2-1; D is unresolved. Trimming left V 1 base short and J 0 bases short, with 10 bases between. This CDR3 is built from 16 residues. Looked up from germline, CDR1 is SGHVS and CDR2 is FQNEAQ.

This chain connects TRBV6-6 to TRBJ2-2, with D possibly matching TRBD2 (6 bases). The CDR3 totals 15 residues. Germline V gene sequence: CDR1 MNHNY, CDR2 SVGAGI (reference sequence). Trimming took off 6 bases at V and 2 bases at J, with 13 bases between the two ends. The CDR3 loop is CASRAGRANTGELFF. In DNA, the CDR3 is TGTGCCAGCAGGGCGGGACGTGCTAACACCGGGGAGCTGTTTTTT.

V usage is TRBV7-8 and J usage is TRBJ1-4, with D perhaps matching TRBD1 (5 bases). CDR3 size: 15 residues. In germline, CDR1 is SGHVS, CDR2 FQNEAQ. Trimming stripped 1 base from V and 8 bases from J, with 14 bases between. The CDR3 region is CASSLDQGFREKLFF. CDR3 DNA sequence: TGTGCCAGCAGCTTAGACCAGGGATTTCGGGAAAAACTGTTTTTT.

The V call is TRBV4-3, the J call TRBJ2-3; 10 bases map to TRBD2. Germline CDR1 is LGHNA and CDR2 is YSLEER. V lost 0 bases and J lost 5; bases outside the gene matches: 8. The CDR3 has 17 residues. The CDR3 DNA sequence: TGCGCCAGCAGCCAAGACCCCAGCGGGGGGGCCCGAGATACGCAGTATTTT. Translated: CASSQDPSGGARDTQYF.

The J gene is TRBJ2-1, the V gene TRBV6-5; D assignment may be TRBD1 or TRBD2 (6 bases each). Germline CDR1 is MNHEY and CDR2 is SVGAGI. There are 14 residues in the CDR3. The V end was cut by 7 bases, the J end by 6 bases, with 16 bases between. CDR3 sequence reads: CASTEGGRGNEQFF. CDR3 bases: TGTGCCAGCACAGAGGGGGGACGGGGCAATGAGCAGTTCTTC.

The rearrangement joins TRBV4-3 to TRBJ2-1, with 7 positions matching TRBD2. Trimming cost V 1 base and J 0 bases; bases outside gene matches: 6. Germline values: CDR1 LGHNA, CDR2 YSLEER. The length of the CDR3 is 17 residues. The CDR3 loop is CASSQALRENSYNEQFF. CDR3 in DNA: TGCGCCAGCAGCCAAGCGTTGCGGGAGAACTCCTACAATGAGCAGTTCTTC.

The chain links TRBV5-6 to TRBJ1-4; D unclear. Between the trimmed V and J ends, which lost 2 bases and 0 bases, there was a span of 8 bases. Germline loops: CDR1 SGHDT, CDR2 YYEEEE. The CDR3 totals 15 residues. The CDR3, as DNA: TGTGCCAGCAGCTTAGTTGGGGCAACTAATGAAAAACTGTTTTTT. It encodes CASSLVGATNEKLFF.

A single count supports this clone. The gene calls are TRBV28 and TRBJ1-2; D uncertain. There are 13 residues in the CDR3. Germline values: CDR1 MDHEN, CDR2 SYDVKM. V was shortened by 8 bases and J by 3 bases, with 13 bases between the two germline ends. CDR3 nucleotide sequence: TGTGCCAGCGTTCCAGAGGGATACTATGGCTACACCTTC. Residues: CASVPEGYYGYTF.

This CDR3 is CASSEYWGQEAFF. In DNA form, the CDR3 reads TGTGCCAGCAGTGAATATTGGGGGCAGGAAGCTTTCTTT. V usage is TRBV25-1 and J usage is TRBJ1-1; maybe TRBD1 (6 bases). Trimming removed 0 bases from V and 8 bases from J, with 10 bases in between. The CDR3 length is 13 residues. CDR1 is MGHDK, CDR2 SYGVNS, per germline.

V gene TRBV7-2 combines with J gene TRBJ2-3; 7 nucleotides match TRBD2. The CDR3 runs 15 residues. Germline lookup yields CDR1 SGHTA and CDR2 FQGNSA. With V trimmed by 5 bases and J by 6 bases, 11 bases remained unmatched. The DNA for the CDR3 is TGTGCCAGCAGCCCCCGAAGGCTAGCGGAGGATACGCAGTATTTT. It is translated as CASSPRRLAEDTQYF.

The chain has TRBV19 and TRBJ2-1; 8 nucleotides line up with TRBD2. The ends lost 2 bases at V and 7 bases at J; junction bases unmatched: 10. Germline V lookup: CDR1 LNHDA, CDR2 SQIVND (reference sequence). The CDR3 loop spans 16 amino acids. The CDR3 coding sequence is TGTGCCAGTAGTATAATTGAAGCGGGAGTAAGGAATGAGCAGTTCTTC. It yields the protein CASSIIEAGVRNEQFF.

The rearrangement uses TRBV29-1 and TRBJ2-4; D may be TRBD1 or TRBD2 (5 bases each). The ends were cut back, 8 bases at V and 4 bases at J, with 18 bases in the middle. This CDR3 contains 14 residues. From germline, CDR1 is SQVTM and CDR2 ANQGSEA. The CDR3 DNA reads as TGCAGCATAAAGGGGCAGGGAGAAAAAAACATTCAGTACTTC. Amino acids: CSIKGQGEKNIQYF.

The CDR3, as DNA: TGCGCCAGCAGCTTGGCGGGGGGGAGTCGGCAAGAGACCCAGTACTTC. Translated: CASSLAGGSRQETQYF. V usage is TRBV5-1 and J usage is TRBJ2-5, with 8 bases aligning to TRBD2. Trimming removed 0 bases from V and 2 bases from J; junction bases left unmatched: 6. The germline V gene has CDR1 SGHRS and CDR2 YFSETQ. There are 16 residues in the CDR3.